This paragraph covers one T cell receptor beta chain sequence. These data belong to a study of blood T cell repertoires in COVID-19. How the authors handled the data: Estimation of nucleated cell counts was performed using reference gene primer amplification. Only in-frame clones appear in the TCRdb table, and some are missing; sequencing was by immunoSEQ multiplex PCR. The V and J calls and clone size come from that table; D and trimming were worked out from the DNA. The sample includes fewer than 250,000 clones, about 90% of them seen just once. The CDR3 contains 12 residues. Between the trimmed V and J ends, which lost 5 bases and 10 bases, there was a span of 12 bases.

Sequencing was carried out using peripheral blood. The sequence derives from a woman between 65 and 79 years old with acute or convalescent COVID-19. The gene calls are TRBV12-3 or TRBV12-4 and TRBJ2-1; D is unclear. CDR3 region: CASSLRRVEQFF. In DNA, the CDR3 is TGTGCCAGCAGTCTGCGTCGGGTGGAGCAGTTCTTC.